Presented here are 19 T cell receptor beta chains from one specimen sequenced in a study of CD8 T cells in Susac syndrome. RNA amounts of roughly 0.5 to 1 ug underwent reverse transcription with random hexamers. TCRdb recomputed calls from the immunoSEQ multiplex PCR reads with MiXCR, one row per CDR3 protein. The top ten clones hold less than 0.095% of a sample with hundreds of thousands of distinct CDR3 sequences, 95% of them seen once. What was sequenced was CD4+ T cells from PBMCs. The receptors stem from a human donor with multiple sclerosis.

The chain carries TRBV7-2 and TRBJ2-1; D call uncertain. Germline V gene data show CDR1 as SGHTA and CDR2 as FQGNSA. This CDR3 is built from 11 residues. Deletions cut 3 bases from V and 8 bases from J, with 5 bases between. In DNA form, the CDR3 reads TGTGCCAGCAGCTTTCAATATGAGCAGTTCTTC. Its protein product is CASSFQYEQFF.

The chain carries TRBV2 and TRBJ2-2; TRBD1 agrees at 10 bases. Per germline, CDR1 SNHLY and CDR2 FYNNEI. The CDR3 is 14 residues long. Trimming cost V 7 bases and J 3 bases; bases outside gene matches: 2. Written as DNA, the CDR3 is TGTGCCAGCACTGGGACAGGGGACACCGGGGAGCTGTTTTTT. This codes for CASTGTGDTGELFF. Full variable domain (remainder filled in from reference TRBV2 and TRBJ2-2): EPEVTQTPSHQVTQMGQEVILRCVPISNHLYFYWYRQILGQKVEFLVSFYNNEISEKSEIFDDQFSVERPDGSNFTLKIRSTKLEDSAMYFCASTGTGDTGELFFGEGSRLTVL.

This clonotype has only one observation. This chain uses TRBV12-3 or TRBV12-4 with TRBJ2-2; D gene ambiguous. The germline V and J ends were trimmed by 3 bases and 4 bases, with 9 bases remaining between them. CDR3 length equals 14 residues. DNA of the CDR3: TGTGCCAGCAGTTTGGGATCGTTCACCGGGGAGCTGTTTTTT. This encodes CASSLGSFTGELFF.

The chain recombines TRBV7-2 with TRBJ2-3; D uncertain. Germline CDR1 is SGHTA and CDR2 is FQGNSA. CDR3 length equals 15 residues. The V end lost 5 bases, the J end lost 2 bases, and 14 bases lay between the germline ends. The DNA for the CDR3 is TGTGCCAGCAGCCTCATCCAGAAATCCACAGATACGCAGTATTTT. It translates to CASSLIQKSTDTQYF. Drawing the rest from reference TRBV7-2 and TRBJ2-3, the complete variable domain is GAGVSQSPSNKVTEKGKDVELRCDPISGHTALYWYRQSLGQGLEFLIYFQGNSAPDKSGLPSDRFSAERTGGSVSTLTIQRTQQEDSAVYLCASSLIQKSTDTQYFGPGTRLTVL.

This clonotype was seen once. This rearrangement joins TRBV5-6 to TRBJ1-5; no clear D. Trimming cost V 0 bases and J 0 bases, with 10 bases left between them. Germline loops: CDR1 SGHDT, CDR2 YYEEEE. The CDR3 is made up of 16 amino acids. CDR3 sequence reads: CASSLGRSFSNQPQHF. CDR3 nucleotides: TGTGCCAGCAGCTTGGGGAGGTCCTTTAGCAATCAGCCCCAGCATTTT.

In DNA form, the CDR3 reads TGCAGCGTTGCAAAGCCCCCGGGAACAGAGACCCAGTACTTC. Amino acid sequence: CSVAKPPGTETQYF. The chain carries TRBV29-1 and TRBJ2-5, with D possibly being TRBD2 (5 bases). Germline V gene lookup returns CDR1 SQVTM and CDR2 ANQGSEA. Trimming stripped 4 bases from V and 4 bases from J, with 16 bases between. The CDR3 loop spans 14 amino acids. The entire variable domain, with the rest obtained from reference TRBV29-1 and TRBJ2-5, is as follows: SAVISQKPSRDICQRGTSLTIQCQVDSQVTMMFWYRQQPGQSLTLIATANQGSEATYESGFVIDKFPISRPNLTFSTLTVSNMSPEDSSIYLCSVAKPPGTETQYFGPGTRLLVL.

In this sample, this clonotype turned up once. The genes are TRBV27 and TRBJ2-1; D unresolved. The CDR3 has 13 residues. Per the germline V gene, CDR1 is MNHEY and CDR2 is SMNVEV (reference sequence). The germline V and J ends were trimmed by 2 bases and 8 bases, with 10 bases remaining between them. The CDR3 region is CASSLPPRDEQFF. Written as DNA, the CDR3 is TGTGCCAGCAGTTTACCCCCCCGGGATGAGCAGTTCTTC.

The chain uses TRBV3-1 and TRBJ2-7, with a weak D call TRBD1 (6 bases). The CDR3 runs 13 residues. The V gene lost 8 bases and the J gene lost 11 bases, with 22 bases spanning the gap. The V gene's germline CDR1 is LGHDT and CDR2 YNNKEL (reference sequence). CDR3 amino acids: CASPYRVSMVEYF. The CDR3 DNA reads TGTGCCAGCCCCTACAGGGTTTCAATGGTTGAGTACTTC.

V and J are TRBV9 and TRBJ2-7; maybe TRBD1 (5 bases). The germline V gene has CDR1 SGDLS and CDR2 YYNGEE. The CDR3 sequence is 12 residues long. Trimming cost V 0 bases and J 6 bases, with 7 bases left between them. The CDR3 spells CASSVEGIEQYF. In DNA form, the CDR3 reads TGTGCCAGCAGCGTAGAGGGGATCGAGCAGTACTTC.

The chain employs TRBV12-3 or TRBV12-4 and TRBJ2-1; 11 bases align to TRBD2. The CDR3 is 13 residues long. With V trimmed by 6 bases and J by 9 bases, 4 bases remained unmatched. CDR3 loop: CASRLAGVAEQFF. The DNA for the CDR3 is TGTGCCAGCAGACTAGCGGGGGTGGCTGAGCAGTTCTTC.

The rearrangement joins TRBV6-2 or TRBV6-3 to TRBJ2-7, with 9 bases identical to TRBD2. The germline V gene has CDR1 MNHEY and CDR2 SVGEGT. With V trimmed by 6 bases and J by 5 bases, 8 bases remained unmatched. This CDR3 is built from 14 residues. The CDR3 protein is CASRNSGSSHEQYF. CDR3 nucleotides: TGTGCCAGCAGAAATAGCGGGAGTAGTCACGAGCAGTACTTC.

The chain uses TRBV3-1 and TRBJ2-7; no reliable D call. Trimming took off 1 base at V and 0 bases at J, with 10 bases between the two ends. Germline values: CDR1 LGHDT, CDR2 YNNKEL (reference sequence). This CDR3 comprises 15 residues. CDR3 loop: CASSQVTGNSYEQYF. CDR3 nucleotides: TGTGCCAGCAGCCAAGTCACCGGAAACTCCTACGAGCAGTACTTC.

The chain uses TRBV2 and TRBJ2-2; D remains ambiguous. Germline V gene sequence: CDR1 SNHLY, CDR2 FYNNEI. The CDR3 consists of 14 residues. Trimming took 1 base from V and 5 from J, leaving 8 bases between them. The CDR3: CASSEVWGTGELFF. In DNA, the CDR3 is TGTGCCAGCAGTGAAGTTTGGGGAACCGGGGAGCTGTTTTTT.

The V gene is TRBV5-4, the J gene TRBJ2-1; D possibly corresponds to TRBD1 (6 bases). Trimming stripped 5 bases from V and 5 bases from J, with 17 bases between. There are 15 residues in the CDR3. CDR1 is SGHNT and CDR2 is YYREEE in the germline V gene (reference sequence). Written as DNA, the CDR3 is TGTGCCAGCAGTAACGAACGGACAGCGAACAATGAGCAGTTCTTC. It is translated as CASSNERTANNEQFF.

This chain connects TRBV20-1 to TRBJ1-2; D not certain. The V gene lost 1 base and the J gene lost 4 bases, with 4 bases spanning the gap. This CDR3 contains 11 residues. The germline V gene has CDR1 DFQATT and CDR2 SNEGSKA (reference sequence). CDR3 amino acids: CSARAPYGYTF. DNA for the CDR3: TGCAGTGCTAGAGCGCCCTATGGCTACACCTTC.

The V and J genes are TRBV27 and TRBJ1-5; D is ambiguous. Per germline, CDR1 MNHEY and CDR2 SMNVEV (reference sequence). This CDR3 is built from 15 residues. The V end was cut by 4 bases, the J end by 3 bases, with 13 bases between. The CDR3 region is CASSSGSTYNQPQHF. CDR3 in DNA: TGTGCCAGCAGTTCAGGCTCTACTTACAATCAGCCCCAGCATTTT.

J is TRBJ1-2 and V is TRBV29-1; D may be TRBD1 (6 bases). Germline V gives CDR1 SQVTM, CDR2 ANQGSEA. The V gene lost 7 bases and the J gene lost 2 bases, with 17 bases spanning the gap. The CDR3 is 14 amino acids. The CDR3 bases are TGCAGCGCCCCCAGGCCTGGACAGAACTATGGCTACACCTTC. Its protein is CSAPRPGQNYGYTF.

This clonotype was recorded only once. The V and J genes are TRBV20-1 and TRBJ2-1; D call uncertain. The CDR3 is 13 amino acids. The V and J ends lost 2 bases and 2 bases respectively, with 7 bases between them. Per the germline V gene, CDR1 is DFQATT and CDR2 is SNEGSKA (reference sequence). DNA of the CDR3: TGCAGTGCTAGACGGCCCGCCTACAATGAGCAGTTCTTC. Its protein is CSARRPAYNEQFF.

The rearrangement uses TRBV20-1 and TRBJ1-5; D is perhaps TRBD1 (6 bases). CDR1 DFQATT and CDR2 SNEGSKA come from the germline V gene (reference sequence). Deletions cut 5 bases from V and 2 bases from J, with 10 bases between. The CDR3 is made up of 13 amino acids. The CDR3 reads CSAAGAGNQPQHF. The CDR3 DNA is TGCAGTGCTGCGGGGGCCGGCAATCAGCCCCAGCATTTT.